Detailed here is one T cell receptor beta chain. Only in-frame clones appear in the TCRdb table, and some are missing; sequencing was by immunoSEQ multiplex PCR. The table shows 85,000 to 100,000 clones, with 90% occurring only once. This sample was included in a study of PD-L1 blockade in urothelial cancer. The overall study: When patients started atezolizumab around 2014, it was given at 1,200 mg intravenously every 3 weeks. Blood analysis was done at 3 weeks (second dose) and 6 weeks after treatment began. T cell content in blood samples showed a median of approximately 140,000.

Germline values: CDR1 KGHSH, CDR2 LQKENI. V dropped 5 bases and J dropped 2; count of bases not matched to a gene: 2. This CDR3 comprises 14 residues. The chain has TRBV18 and TRBJ2-7, with 11 nucleotides matching TRBD1. The clonotype originates from a man aged 60-69 years with urothelial cancer. Specimen: PBMCs, collected around atezolizumab (anti-PD-L1) treatment. The CDR3 protein is CASSGGQGAYEQYF. The CDR3 DNA reads as TGTGCCAGCTCAGGGGGACAGGGGGCCTACGAGCAGTACTTC.